The sequence of this T cell receptor (beta chain) was determined in a study of T-cell memory formation after mild COVID-19. On the study more broadly: For the most part, TCR clusters were specific to one donor.

The CDR3 totals 15 residues. V lost 5 bases to trimming and J lost 7 bases, with 18 bases between them. To note about this clonotype: Its target is not known.

TCR alpha and TCR beta cDNA libraries with sample barcodes and UMIs came from 5'RACE using constant-segment primers. TCRdb re-called the 5' RACE reads with MiXCR, one entry per CDR3 protein. The table has hundreds of thousands of distinct CDR3 sequences, 20% seen once; the top ten hold more than 8%. Study-level points and caveats: Clones which contracted sat mainly in CM and EM if CD4+, and in EMRA if CD8+.

The sample taken for sequencing was PBMCs or a T cell subset sorted from them (not recorded which). V usage is TRBV12-3 or TRBV12-4 and J usage is TRBJ2-1, with D possibly TRBD1 on 6 matching bases. This TCR derives from an adult woman who had mild COVID-19 (a few samples of this study predate the infection). Cell type and time point are not known. The CDR3 sequence: CASSGALDRPNEQFF. CDR3 sequence (DNA): TGTGCCAGCAGTGGCGCTTTGGACAGACCTAATGAGCAGTTCTTC.